Listed below are T cell receptor beta chains from one sample, sequenced in a study of CD8 T cells in Susac syndrome. TCRdb re-called the immunoSEQ multiplex PCR reads through MiXCR, storing one row per CDR3 protein. The sample lists approximately 68,000 distinct CDR3 sequences; approximately 94% were seen once. Sequencing used CD8+ T cells from PBMCs. The receptors derive from a human donor with multiple sclerosis. The CDR3 runs from the conserved cysteine through the conserved F or W. The D gene is left open where the match is weak. Not all rows give a size; the values are once, few, many and, for expanded clones, a class.

J | length | size | D | V | CDR3 | DNA
TRBJ2-3 | 15 | NA | TRBD1 | TRBV5-6 | CASSLGQGLGNTQYF | TGTGCCAGCAGCTTGGGACAGGGGTTGGGAAATACGCAGTATTTT
TRBJ1-5 | 15 | NA | NA | TRBV12-5 | CASGLTGWGNQPQHF | TGTGCTAGTGGTTTGACAGGTTGGGGAAATCAGCCCCAGCATTTT
TRBJ1-1 | 14 | NA | NA | TRBV4-1 | CASSLTSMNTEAFF | TGCGCCAGCAGCCTGACGTCTATGAACACTGAAGCTTTCTTT
TRBJ1-1 | 16 | few | TRBD1 | TRBV15 | CATSRDWDRGLSEAFF | TGTGCCACCAGCAGAGATTGGGACAGGGGGCTGAGTGAAGCTTTCTTT
TRBJ2-1 | 14 | NA | NA | TRBV5-1 | CATTGEGFYNEQFF | TGCGCAACGACGGGAGAGGGATTCTACAATGAGCAGTTCTTC
TRBJ2-2 | 14 | NA | NA | TRBV2 | CATCPDANTGELFF | TGTGCCACATGTCCGGATGCGAACACCGGGGAGCTGTTTTTT
TRBJ2-5 | 13 | NA | TRBD2 | TRBV29-1 | CSGRLAGKETQYF | TGCAGCGGAAGGTTAGCGGGAAAAGAGACCCAGTACTTC
TRBJ2-7 | 13 | NA | NA | TRBV13 | CASSLDLSYEQYF | TGTGCCAGCAGCTTAGATCTCTCCTACGAGCAGTACTTC
TRBJ1-4 | 13 | NA | NA | TRBV7-9 | CASSLVGDEKLFF | TGTGCCAGCAGCTTAGTAGGGGATGAAAAACTGTTTTTT
TRBJ2-1 | 15 | NA | NA | TRBV11-2 | CASSLGAFGQNEQFF | TGTGCCAGCAGCCTGGGGGCTTTCGGGCAAAATGAGCAGTTCTTC
TRBJ1-1 | 15 | NA | NA | TRBV4-1 | CASSQTAGYSTEAFF | TGCGCCAGCAGCCAGACCGCAGGGTATAGCACTGAAGCTTTCTTT
TRBJ2-7 | 15 | NA | TRBD2 | TRBV3-1 | CASSTSGRNPYEQYF | TGTGCCAGCAGCACTAGCGGGAGGAACCCCTACGAGCAGTACTTC
TRBJ1-2 | 13 | once | TRBD1 | TRBV27 | CASSLGQGASNTF | TGTGCCAGCAGTTTAGGGCAGGGGGCGTCGAACACCTTC
TRBJ2-2 | 15 | once | NA | TRBV20-1 | CSARVSRAWAGELFF | TGCAGTGCTAGAGTTTCGAGGGCCTGGGCCGGGGAGCTGTTTTTT
TRBJ2-1 | 14 | NA | TRBD1 | TRBV6-2/TRBV6-3 | CASSGTASYNEQFF | TGTGCCAGCAGTGGGACAGCCTCATACAATGAGCAGTTCTTC
TRBJ2-7 | 19 | once | TRBD2 | TRBV29-1 | CSVEGLWSQRERGIHEQYF | TGCAGCGTTGAAGGGCTATGGAGCCAGCGGGAGAGAGGGATCCACGAGCAGTACTTC
TRBJ2-7 | 15 | NA | NA | TRBV11-2 | CASSSQSTELYEQYF | TGTGCCAGCAGCTCCCAGTCGACCGAACTCTACGAGCAGTACTTC
TRBJ2-5 | 16 | NA | TRBD2 | TRBV27 | CASSFLGLAGVETQYF | TGTGCCAGCAGTTTCCTGGGACTAGCGGGAGTGGAGACCCAGTACTTC
TRBJ2-3 | 16 | NA | NA | TRBV27 | CASSSVEGGSADTQYF | TGTGCCAGCAGTTCCGTAGAGGGGGGTTCAGCGGATACGCAGTATTTT
TRBJ2-7 | 17 | NA | NA | TRBV6-1 | CAIAPGDLANWGYEQYF | TGTGCCATTGCCCCCGGGGACCTCGCGAACTGGGGGTACGAGCAGTACTTC